This T cell receptor beta chain was sequenced for a study of T-cell memory formation after mild COVID-19. On the study more broadly: Across donors, TCR clusters were largely donor specific.

Only a few counts were recorded for this clonotype. Antigen unknown. Study conclusions and caveats: From day 15 to 85, contracting clones were balanced between CD4 and CD8, whereas later expanders leaned toward CD4+.

Trimming removed 6 bases from V and 3 bases from J; junction bases left unmatched: 2. The CDR3 runs 13 residues. TCRdb re-called the 5' RACE reads through MiXCR, storing one row per CDR3 protein. The table records about 600,000 distinct CDR3 sequences, about 22% of them present only once. This sequence joins TRBV12-3 or TRBV12-4 and TRBJ2-5, with 9 bases fitting TRBD1. This TCR came from an adult woman who had mild COVID-19 (a few samples of this study predate the infection). Cell type and time point are not known. The sequencing sample was made of PBMCs or a T cell subset sorted from them (not recorded which). In DNA, the CDR3 is TGTGCCAGCAGCACAGGGGGCGAAGAGACCCAGTACTTC. This translates into CASSTGGEETQYF.